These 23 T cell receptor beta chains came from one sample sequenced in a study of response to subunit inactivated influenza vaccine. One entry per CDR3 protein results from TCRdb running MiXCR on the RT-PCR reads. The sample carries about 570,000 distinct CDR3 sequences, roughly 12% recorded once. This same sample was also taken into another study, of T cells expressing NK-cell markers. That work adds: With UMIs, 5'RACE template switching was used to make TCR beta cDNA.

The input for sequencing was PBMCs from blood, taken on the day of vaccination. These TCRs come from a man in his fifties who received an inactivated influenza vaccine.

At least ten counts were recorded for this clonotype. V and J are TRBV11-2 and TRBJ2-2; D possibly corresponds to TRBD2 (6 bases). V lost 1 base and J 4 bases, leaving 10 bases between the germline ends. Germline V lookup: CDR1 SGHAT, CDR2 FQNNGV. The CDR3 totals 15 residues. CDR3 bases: TGTGCCAGCAGCTTAGCAGGGAGGCGCACCGGGGAGCTGTTTTTT. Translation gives CASSLAGRRTGELFF.

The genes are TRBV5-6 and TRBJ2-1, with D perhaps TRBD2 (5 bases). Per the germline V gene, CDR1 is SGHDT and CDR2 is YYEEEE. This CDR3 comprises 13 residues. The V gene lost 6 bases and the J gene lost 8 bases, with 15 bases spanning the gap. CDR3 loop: CASTRGRYYEQFF. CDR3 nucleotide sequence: TGTGCCAGCACCCGAGGGCGGTACTATGAGCAGTTCTTC. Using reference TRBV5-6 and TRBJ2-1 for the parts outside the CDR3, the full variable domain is DAGVTQSPTHLIKTRGQQVTLRCSPKSGHDTVSWYQQALGQGPQFIFQYYEEEERQRGNFPDRFSGHQFPNYSSELNVNALLLGDSALYLCASTRGRYYEQFFGPGTRLTVL.

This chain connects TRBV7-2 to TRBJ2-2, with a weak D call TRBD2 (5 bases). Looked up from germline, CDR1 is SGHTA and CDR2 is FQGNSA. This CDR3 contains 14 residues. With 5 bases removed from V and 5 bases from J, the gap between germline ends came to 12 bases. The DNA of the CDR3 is TGTGCCAGCAGCACCTACATAGCGACCGGGGAGCTGTTTTTT. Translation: CASSTYIATGELFF.

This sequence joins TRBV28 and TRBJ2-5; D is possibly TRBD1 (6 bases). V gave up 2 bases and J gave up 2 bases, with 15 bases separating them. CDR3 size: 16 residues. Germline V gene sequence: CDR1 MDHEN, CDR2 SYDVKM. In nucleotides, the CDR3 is TGTGCCAGCAGTTTACCCCAGGGGACCCCTCAAGAGACCCAGTACTTC. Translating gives CASSLPQGTPQETQYF.

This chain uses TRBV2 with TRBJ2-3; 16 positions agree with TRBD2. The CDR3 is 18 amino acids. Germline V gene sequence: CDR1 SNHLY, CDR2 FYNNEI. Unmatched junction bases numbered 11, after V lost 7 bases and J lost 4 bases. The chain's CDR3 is CASMPGTSGGALADTQYF. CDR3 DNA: TGTGCCAGCATGCCCGGGACTAGCGGGGGGGCCTTGGCAGATACGCAGTATTTT.

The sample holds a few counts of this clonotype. The DNA of the CDR3 is TGTGCCAGCAGCGGAACGGACAAGGCTGGAGAGCAGTACTTC. It codes for CASSGTDKAGEQYF. This chain joins TRBV28 and TRBJ2-7; a possible D gene is TRBD1 (5 bases). V lost 6 bases and J lost 7, with 19 bases in between. The CDR3 sequence is 14 residues long. CDR1 MDHEN and CDR2 SYDVKM come from the germline V gene. The whole variable domain, filled in from reference TRBV28 and TRBJ2-7, reads DVKVTQSSRYLVKRTGEKVFLECVQDMDHENMFWYRQDPGLGLRLIYFSYDVKMKEKGDIPEGYSVSREKKERFSLILESASTNQTSMYLCASSGTDKAGEQYFGPGTRLTVT.

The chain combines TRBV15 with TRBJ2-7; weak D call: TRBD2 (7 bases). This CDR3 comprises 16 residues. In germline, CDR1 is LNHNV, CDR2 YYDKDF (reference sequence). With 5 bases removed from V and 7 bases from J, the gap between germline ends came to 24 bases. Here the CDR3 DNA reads TGTGCCACCAGCGTTGAGGAGGGGGAGGGCCTGGAGGAGCAGTACTTC. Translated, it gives CATSVEEGEGLEEQYF.

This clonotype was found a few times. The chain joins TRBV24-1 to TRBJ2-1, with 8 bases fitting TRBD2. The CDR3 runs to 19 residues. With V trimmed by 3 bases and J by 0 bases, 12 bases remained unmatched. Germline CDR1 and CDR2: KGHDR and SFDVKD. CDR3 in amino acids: CATSDTGRAGGFSYNEQFF. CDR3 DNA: TGTGCCACCAGTGATACCGGGAGGGCCGGAGGTTTCTCCTACAATGAGCAGTTCTTC.

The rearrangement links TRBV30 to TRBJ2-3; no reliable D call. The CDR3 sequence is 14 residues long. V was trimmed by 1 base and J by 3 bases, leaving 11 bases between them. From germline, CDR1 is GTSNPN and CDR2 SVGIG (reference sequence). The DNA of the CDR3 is TGTGCCTGGAGTGCCGGGTTGTCAACAGATACGCAGTATTTT. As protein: CAWSAGLSTDTQYF.

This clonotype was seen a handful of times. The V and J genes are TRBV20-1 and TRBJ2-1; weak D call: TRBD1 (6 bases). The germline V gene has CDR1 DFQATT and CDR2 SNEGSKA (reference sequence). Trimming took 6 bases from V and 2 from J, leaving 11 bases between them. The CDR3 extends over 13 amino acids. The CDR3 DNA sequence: TGCAGTGCCTACTGGGGGCCCTACAATGAGCAGTTCTTC. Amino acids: CSAYWGPYNEQFF.

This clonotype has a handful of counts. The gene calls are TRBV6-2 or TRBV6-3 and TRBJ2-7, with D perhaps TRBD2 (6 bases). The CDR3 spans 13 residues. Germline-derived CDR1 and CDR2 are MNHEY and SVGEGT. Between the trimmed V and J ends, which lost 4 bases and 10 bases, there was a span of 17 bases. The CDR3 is CASSSVGGIDQYF. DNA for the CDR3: TGTGCCAGCAGTTCCGTGGGCGGGATCGACCAGTACTTC.

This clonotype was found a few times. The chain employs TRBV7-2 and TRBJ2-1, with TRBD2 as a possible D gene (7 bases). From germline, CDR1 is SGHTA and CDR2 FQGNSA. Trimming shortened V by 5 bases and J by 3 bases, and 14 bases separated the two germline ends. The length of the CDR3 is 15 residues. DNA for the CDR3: TGTGCCAGCAGCAGGGGGGGGAACATCTACAATGAGCAGTTCTTC. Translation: CASSRGGNIYNEQFF.

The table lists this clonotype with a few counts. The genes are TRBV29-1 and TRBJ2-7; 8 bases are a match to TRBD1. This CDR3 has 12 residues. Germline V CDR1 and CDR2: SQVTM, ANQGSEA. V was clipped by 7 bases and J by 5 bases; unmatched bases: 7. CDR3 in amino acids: CSGGQGSNEQYF. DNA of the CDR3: TGCAGCGGAGGACAGGGAAGCAACGAGCAGTACTTC.

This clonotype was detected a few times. The CDR3 region has the DNA TGCAGTGCTATAGTAGCGGGCTACTACGAGCAGTACTTC. This translates into CSAIVAGYYEQYF. This rearrangement joins TRBV20-1 to TRBJ2-7; TRBD2 matches at 7 bases. Germline lookup yields CDR1 DFQATT and CDR2 SNEGSKA (reference sequence). Trimming took 4 bases from V and 3 from J; bases not matched to a gene: 6. The CDR3 has 13 residues.

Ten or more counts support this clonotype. CDR3 DNA: TGCGCCAGCAGTGAGTCAACAGGCCTACCCTACGAGCAGTACTTC. Encoded protein: CASSESTGLPYEQYF. The chain couples TRBV10-2 to TRBJ2-7, with a possible D match to TRBD1 (5 bases). The CDR3 consists of 15 residues. Germline CDR1 reads WSHSY; CDR2 reads SAAADI. Trimming took off 0 bases at V and 2 bases at J, with 11 bases between the two ends.

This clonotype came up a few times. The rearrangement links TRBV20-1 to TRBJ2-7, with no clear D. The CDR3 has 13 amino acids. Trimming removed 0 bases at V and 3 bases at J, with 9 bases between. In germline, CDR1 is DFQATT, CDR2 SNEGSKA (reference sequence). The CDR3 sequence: CSARDQPGYEQYF. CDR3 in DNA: TGCAGTGCTAGAGATCAACCTGGCTACGAGCAGTACTTC.

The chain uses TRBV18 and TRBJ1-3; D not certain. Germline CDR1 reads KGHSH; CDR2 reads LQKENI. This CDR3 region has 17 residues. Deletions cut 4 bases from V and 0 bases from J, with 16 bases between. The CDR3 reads CASSLNDWGVSGNTIYF. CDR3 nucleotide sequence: TGTGCCAGCTCACTCAATGACTGGGGAGTCTCTGGAAACACCATATATTTT.

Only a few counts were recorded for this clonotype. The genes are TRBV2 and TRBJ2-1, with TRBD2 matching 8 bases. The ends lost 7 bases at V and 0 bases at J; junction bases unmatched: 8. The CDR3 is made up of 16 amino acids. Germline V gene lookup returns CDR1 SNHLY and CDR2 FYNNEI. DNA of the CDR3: TGTGCCAGCACTGTCGGGGGGGGCAGCTCCTACAATGAGCAGTTCTTC. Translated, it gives CASTVGGGSSYNEQFF.

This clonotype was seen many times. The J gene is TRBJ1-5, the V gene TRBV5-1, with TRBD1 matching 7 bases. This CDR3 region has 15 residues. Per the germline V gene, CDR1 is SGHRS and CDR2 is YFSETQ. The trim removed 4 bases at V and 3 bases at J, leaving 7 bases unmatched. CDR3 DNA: TGCGCCAGCAGCATTACCGGGACAGTCAATCAGCCCCAGCATTTT. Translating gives CASSITGTVNQPQHF.

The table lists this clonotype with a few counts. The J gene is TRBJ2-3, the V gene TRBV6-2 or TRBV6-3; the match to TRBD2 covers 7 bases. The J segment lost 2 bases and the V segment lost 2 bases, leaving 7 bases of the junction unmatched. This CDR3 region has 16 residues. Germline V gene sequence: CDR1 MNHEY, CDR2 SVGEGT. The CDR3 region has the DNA TGTGCCAGCAGTTACGAGCGGGGCCTCATCACAGATACGCAGTATTTT. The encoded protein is CASSYERGLITDTQYF.

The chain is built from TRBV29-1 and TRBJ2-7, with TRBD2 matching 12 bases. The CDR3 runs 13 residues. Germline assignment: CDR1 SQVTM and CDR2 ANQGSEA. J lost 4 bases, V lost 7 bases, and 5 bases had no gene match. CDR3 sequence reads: CSGRTSGTYEQYF. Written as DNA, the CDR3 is TGCAGCGGCAGGACTAGCGGGACTTACGAGCAGTACTTC.

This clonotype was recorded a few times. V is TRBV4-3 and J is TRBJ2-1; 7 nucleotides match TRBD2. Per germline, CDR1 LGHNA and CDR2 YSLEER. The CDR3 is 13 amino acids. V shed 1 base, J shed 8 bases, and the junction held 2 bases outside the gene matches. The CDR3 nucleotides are TGCGCCAGCAGCCAAGGGGACTATTATGAGCAGTTCTTC. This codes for CASSQGDYYEQFF.

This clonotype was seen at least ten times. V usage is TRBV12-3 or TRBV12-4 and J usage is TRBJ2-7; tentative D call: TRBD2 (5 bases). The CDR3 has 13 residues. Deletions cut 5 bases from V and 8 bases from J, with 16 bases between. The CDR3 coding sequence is TGTGCCAGCAGTGGCGGACTGGATACGAAGCAGTACTTC. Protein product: CASSGGLDTKQYF.